These 8 T cell receptor beta chains share one sample of origin, sequenced in a study of early T cells in non-severe SARS-CoV-2 infection. TCRdb re-called the 5' RACE reads with MiXCR, one entry per CDR3 protein. The sample contains around 40,000 distinct CDR3 sequences, over 4.5% of which appear only once. What was sequenced was whole blood. These receptors all stem from an adult who was a healthcare worker with PCR-confirmed SARS-CoV-2 infection or an uninfected control (not recorded which).

This clonotype was seen ten or more times. V and J are TRBV3-1 and TRBJ2-1, with D possibly TRBD2 on 6 matching bases. Between the trimmed V and J ends, which lost 1 base and 9 bases, there was a span of 16 bases. This CDR3 is 15 amino acids long. Germline V gene sequence: CDR1 LGHDT, CDR2 YNNKEL (reference sequence). Here the CDR3 DNA reads TGTGCCAGCAGCCAAGGAGGCGGGATCTATAGTGAGCAGTTCTTC. Translated, it gives CASSQGGGIYSEQFF.

This clonotype was observed at least ten times. The V call is TRBV20-1, the J call TRBJ2-5; D tentatively fits TRBD1 or TRBD2 (5 bases each). The V and J ends lost 2 bases and 5 bases respectively, with 21 bases between them. The CDR3 contains 16 residues. Germline CDR1 reads DFQATT; CDR2 reads SNEGSKA (reference sequence). CDR3 sequence (DNA): TGCAGTGCTAGACCAACGGGACGGCCTTTCTTGGAGACCCAGTACTTC. Its translation is CSARPTGRPFLETQYF.

This clonotype was seen at least ten times. The rearrangement links TRBV20-1 to TRBJ1-1; 8 bases map to TRBD1. V lost 5 bases, J lost 4 bases, and 6 bases stayed unmatched. The germline V gene has CDR1 DFQATT and CDR2 SNEGSKA (reference sequence). The CDR3 covers 13 residues. CDR3 protein: CSAQRQGLTEAFF. CDR3 nucleotides: TGCAGTGCTCAGAGACAGGGGCTCACTGAAGCTTTCTTT.

This clonotype has a count of ten or more. CDR3 DNA sequence: TGCAGTGCTCGGAACAGGACCTACGAGCAGTACTTC. Its protein product is CSARNRTYEQYF. J is TRBJ2-7 and V is TRBV20-1, with D possibly TRBD1 on 5 matching bases. Germline V gene lookup returns CDR1 DFQATT and CDR2 SNEGSKA (reference sequence). The CDR3 consists of 12 residues. Trimming left V 5 bases short and J 2 bases short, with 10 bases between.

The V call is TRBV2, the J call TRBJ2-3; 16 bases are a match to TRBD2. Unmatched junction bases numbered 8, after V lost 6 bases and J lost 5 bases. The CDR3 length is 17 residues. CDR1 and CDR2 (germline): SNHLY, FYNNEI. CDR3 protein: CASSPGTSGRARDTQYF. CDR3 in DNA: TGTGCCAGCAGCCCCGGGACTAGCGGGAGGGCCAGAGATACGCAGTATTTT.

This clonotype has more than one count but fewer than ten. This CDR3 reads CASPTHSGQPTYEQYF. CDR3 DNA sequence: TGTGCCAGCCCTACCCACTCGGGACAGCCAACCTACGAGCAGTACTTC. V gene TRBV11-3 combines with J gene TRBJ2-7, with 7 bases lining up with TRBD1. Trimming removed 8 bases from V and 2 bases from J; junction bases left unmatched: 15. This CDR3 contains 16 residues. Per germline, CDR1 SGHNT and CDR2 YENEEA.

V and J are TRBV16 and TRBJ1-6, with 7 bases identical to TRBD1. This CDR3 has 17 residues. Trimming removed 0 bases from V and 8 bases from J; junction bases left unmatched: 10. Germline CDR1 KGHSY, CDR2 FQNENV. DNA of the CDR3: TGTGCCAGCAGCCAATCCGGGGACACCACAGGGGATTCACCCCTCCACTTT. This encodes CASSQSGDTTGDSPLHF. The entire variable domain, with the rest obtained from reference TRBV16 and TRBJ1-6, is as follows: GEEVAQTPKHLVRGEGQKAKLYCAPIKGHSYVFWYQQVLKNEFKFLISFQNENVFDETGMPKERFSAKCLPNSPCSLEIQATKLEDSAVYFCASSQSGDTTGDSPLHFGNGTRLTVT.

This clonotype appeared many times. CDR3 in amino acids: CSARDTPENYGYTF. For the CDR3, the DNA is TGCAGTGCTAGAGATACCCCAGAAAACTATGGCTACACCTTC. The rearrangement uses TRBV20-1 and TRBJ1-2; no clear D. The CDR3 has 14 residues. V was cut by 0 bases and J by 2 bases, with 10 bases left in between. Germline V gene lookup returns CDR1 DFQATT and CDR2 SNEGSKA (reference sequence).